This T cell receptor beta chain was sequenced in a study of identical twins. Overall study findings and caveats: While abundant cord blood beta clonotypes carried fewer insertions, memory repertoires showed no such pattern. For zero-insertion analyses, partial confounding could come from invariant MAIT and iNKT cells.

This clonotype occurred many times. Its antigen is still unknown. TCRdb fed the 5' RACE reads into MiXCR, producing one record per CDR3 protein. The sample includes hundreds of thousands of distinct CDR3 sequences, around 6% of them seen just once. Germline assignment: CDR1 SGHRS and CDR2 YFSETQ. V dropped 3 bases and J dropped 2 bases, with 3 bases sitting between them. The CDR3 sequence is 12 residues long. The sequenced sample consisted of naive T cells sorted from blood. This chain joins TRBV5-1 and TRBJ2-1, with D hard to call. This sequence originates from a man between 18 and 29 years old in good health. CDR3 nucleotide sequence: TGCGCCAGCAGCTCCGCCTACAATGAGCAGTTCTTC. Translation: CASSSAYNEQFF.